Following are 14 T cell receptor beta chains from one sample sequenced in a study of cytomegalovirus exposure and HLA in healthy donors. PCR used 60 Vbeta primers and 13 Jbeta primers. Clones were read by immunoSEQ multiplex PCR, and TCRdb kept only the in-frame ones, dropping some. The sample has about 140,000 clones. The source material was PBMCs. All receptors derive from a young woman in good health and CMV-seronegative.

The V gene is TRBV7-2, the J gene TRBJ1-5; 7 bases are shared with TRBD1. Germline V gives CDR1 SGHTA, CDR2 FQGNSA. The CDR3 extends over 16 amino acids. After removal of 1 base from V and 3 bases from J, the junction contained 6 bases not matched to a gene. CDR3 residues: CASSLVEGAANQPQHF. The CDR3, as DNA: TGTGCCAGCAGCTTAGTCGAGGGGGCCGCCAATCAGCCCCAGCATTTT.

The J gene is TRBJ2-3, the V gene TRBV14, with D possibly matching TRBD2 (6 bases). V was cut by 1 base and J by 6 bases, with 11 bases left in between. The germline V gene encodes CDR1 SGHDN and CDR2 FVKESK. This CDR3 comprises 14 residues. CDR3 nucleotides: TGTGCCAGCAGCCAAGCTGGCGGGGCGGATACGCAGTATTTT. It encodes CASSQAGGADTQYF.

This sequence joins TRBV11-3 and TRBJ2-1, with 14 bases lining up with TRBD2. Trimming cost V 5 bases and J 6 bases; bases outside gene matches: 12. CDR1 SGHNT and CDR2 YENEEA come from the germline V gene. This CDR3 contains 18 residues. The DNA of the CDR3 is TGTGCCAGCAGCCTCCTTCGGACTAGCGGGAGGACTTCCAATGAGCAGTTCTTC. Translating it yields CASSLLRTSGRTSNEQFF.

The rearrangement uses TRBV5-6 and TRBJ2-5; tentatively, D is TRBD2 (5 bases). The germline V gene has CDR1 SGHDT and CDR2 YYEEEE. The ends were cut back, 4 bases at V and 2 bases at J, with 12 bases in the middle. This CDR3 is built from 14 residues. CDR3 DNA sequence: TGTGCCAGCAGCCTACGGACTGTACAAGAGACCCAGTACTTC. Translated, it gives CASSLRTVQETQYF.

The V and J genes are TRBV25-1 and TRBJ1-4, with 7 bases identical to TRBD1. The CDR3 spans 13 residues. V gave up 6 bases and J gave up 3 bases; unmatched junction bases: 1. Germline CDR1 and CDR2: MGHDK and SYGVNS. The CDR3 nucleotides are TGTGCCAGCAGCAGGGGGTCTAATGAAAAACTGTTTTTT. The encoded protein is CASSRGSNEKLFF.

In nucleotides, the CDR3 is TGTGCCAGTAGTAACCCAGGGATCCCCTATGGCTACACCTTC. It specifies CASSNPGIPYGYTF. The rearrangement links TRBV19 to TRBJ1-2, with D possibly TRBD1 on 5 matching bases. Germline CDR1 and CDR2: LNHDA and SQIVND (reference sequence). V lost 4 bases, J lost 4 bases, and 13 bases lay in between. The CDR3 spans 14 residues.

V gene TRBV27 combines with J gene TRBJ2-1, with 12 bases identical to TRBD2. This CDR3 has 16 residues. The germline V gene has CDR1 MNHEY and CDR2 SMNVEV (reference sequence). The V segment lost 1 base and the J segment 7 bases; nucleotides outside the gene matches: 5. CDR3 in amino acids: CASSLFSGTSGNEQFF. Here the CDR3 DNA reads TGTGCCAGCAGTTTATTTTCGGGGACTAGCGGGAATGAGCAGTTCTTC.

This chain links TRBV5-1 with TRBJ2-2; D may be TRBD2 (6 bases). Trimming removed 3 bases at V and 3 bases at J, with 9 bases between. The CDR3 consists of 14 residues. The germline V gene encodes CDR1 SGHRS and CDR2 YFSETQ. CDR3 amino acids: CASSWDFYTGELFF. Here the CDR3 DNA reads TGCGCCAGCAGCTGGGACTTCTACACCGGGGAGCTGTTTTTT.

The gene calls are TRBV19 and TRBJ1-5, with TRBD1 identical over 8 bases. V gave up 5 bases and J gave up 6 bases; unmatched junction bases: 6. The germline gives CDR1 LNHDA, CDR2 SQIVND (reference sequence). There are 14 residues in the CDR3. The CDR3 sequence: CASSARQGFQPQHF. Written as DNA, the CDR3 is TGTGCCAGTAGTGCCCGACAGGGGTTTCAGCCCCAGCATTTT.

The J gene is TRBJ1-1, the V gene TRBV5-6; weak D call: TRBD1 (6 bases). The ends were cut back, 5 bases at V and 4 bases at J, with 9 bases in the middle. There are 12 residues in the CDR3. The germline V gene has CDR1 SGHDT and CDR2 YYEEEE. CDR3 loop: CASREGGTEAFF. CDR3 bases: TGTGCCAGCAGAGAAGGGGGCACTGAAGCTTTCTTT.

The chain is built from TRBV4-3 and TRBJ1-4, with a possible D match to TRBD1 (6 bases). Germline CDR1 is LGHNA and CDR2 is YSLEER. V was pared by 4 bases and J by 1 base, with 16 bases between. The CDR3 is 17 residues long. The CDR3 DNA reads TGCGCCAGCAGCCGCATCCCAAACAGGGAAACTAATGAAAAACTGTTTTTT. Translation gives CASSRIPNRETNEKLFF.

The V call is TRBV4-1, the J call TRBJ2-7; 7 nucleotides agree with TRBD2. Looked up from germline, CDR1 is MGHRA and CDR2 is YSYEKL. Germline trimming cut 0 bases from V and 4 bases from J; bases unmatched to any gene: 18. CDR3 length: 19 residues. CDR3 DNA: TGCGCCAGCAGCCAAGAGCCCCCCCAAATAAGCGGGATACTGTACGAGCAGTACTTC. Translating gives CASSQEPPQISGILYEQYF.

V and J are TRBV19 and TRBJ1-4, with a tentative D call TRBD1 (6 bases). V dropped 5 bases and J dropped 7 bases, with 17 bases sitting between them. This CDR3 comprises 15 residues. The germline gives CDR1 LNHDA, CDR2 SQIVND (reference sequence). This CDR3 is CASSFHRDGGEKLFF. The CDR3 DNA is TGTGCCAGTAGTTTTCACAGGGACGGCGGTGAAAAACTGTTTTTT. Using reference TRBV19 and TRBJ1-4 for the parts outside the CDR3, the full variable domain is DGGITQSPKYLFRKEGQNVTLSCEQNLNHDAMYWYRQDPGQGLRLIYYSQIVNDFQKGDIAEGYSVSREKKESFPLTVTSAQKNPTAFYLCASSFHRDGGEKLFFGSGTQLSVL.

This rearrangement joins TRBV7-9 to TRBJ2-3; 13 bases map to TRBD2. Germline lookup yields CDR1 SEHNR and CDR2 FQNEAQ (reference sequence). The CDR3 contains 17 residues. Trimming removed 7 bases from V and 0 bases from J; junction bases left unmatched: 7. CDR3 sequence: CASTRLAGGFSTDTQYF. The CDR3 DNA is TGTGCCAGCACCCGACTAGCGGGAGGCTTTAGCACAGATACGCAGTATTTT.